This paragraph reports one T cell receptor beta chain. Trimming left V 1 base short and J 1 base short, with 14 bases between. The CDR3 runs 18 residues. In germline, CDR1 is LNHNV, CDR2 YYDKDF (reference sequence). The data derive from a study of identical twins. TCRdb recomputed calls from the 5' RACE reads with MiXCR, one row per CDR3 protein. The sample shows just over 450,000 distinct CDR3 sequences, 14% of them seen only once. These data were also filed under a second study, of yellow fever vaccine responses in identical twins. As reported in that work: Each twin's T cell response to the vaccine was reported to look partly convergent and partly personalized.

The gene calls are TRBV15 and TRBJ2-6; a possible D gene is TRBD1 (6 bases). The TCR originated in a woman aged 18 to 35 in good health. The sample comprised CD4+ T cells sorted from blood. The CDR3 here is CATSRVTGKSSGANVLTF. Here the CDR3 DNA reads TGTGCCACCAGCAGAGTCACAGGGAAATCTTCTGGGGCCAACGTCCTGACTTTC.